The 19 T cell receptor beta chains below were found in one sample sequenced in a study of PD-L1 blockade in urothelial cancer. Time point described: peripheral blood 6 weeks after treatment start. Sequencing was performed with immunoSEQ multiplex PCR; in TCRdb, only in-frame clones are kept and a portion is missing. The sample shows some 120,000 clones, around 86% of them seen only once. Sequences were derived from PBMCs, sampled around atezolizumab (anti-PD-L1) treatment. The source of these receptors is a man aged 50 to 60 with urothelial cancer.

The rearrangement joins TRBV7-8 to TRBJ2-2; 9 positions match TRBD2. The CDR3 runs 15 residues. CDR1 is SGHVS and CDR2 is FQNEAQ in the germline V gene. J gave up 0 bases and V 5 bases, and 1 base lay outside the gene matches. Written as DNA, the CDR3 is TGTGCCAGCAGCCCTAGCGGGGCGAACACCGGGGAGCTGTTTTTT. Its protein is CASSPSGANTGELFF. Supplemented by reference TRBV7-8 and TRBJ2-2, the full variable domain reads GAGVSQSPRYKVAKRGQDVALRCDPISGHVSLFWYQQALGQGPEFLTYFQNEAQLDKSGLPSDRFFAERPEGSVSTLKIQRTQQEDSAVYLCASSPSGANTGELFFGEGSRLTVL.

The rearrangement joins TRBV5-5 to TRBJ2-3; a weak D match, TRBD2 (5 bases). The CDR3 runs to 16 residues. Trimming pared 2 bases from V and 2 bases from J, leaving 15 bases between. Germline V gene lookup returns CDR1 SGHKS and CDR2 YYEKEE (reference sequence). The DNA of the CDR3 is TGTGCCAGCAGCTTATCCCCCGGGAAACCCACAGATACGCAGTATTTT. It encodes CASSLSPGKPTDTQYF.

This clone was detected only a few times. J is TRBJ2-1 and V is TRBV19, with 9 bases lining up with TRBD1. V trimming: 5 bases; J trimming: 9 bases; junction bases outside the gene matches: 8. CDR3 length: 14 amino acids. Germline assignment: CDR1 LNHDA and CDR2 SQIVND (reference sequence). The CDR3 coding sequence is TGTGCCAGTAGTCCATACAGGGGGCGCACTGAGCAGTTCTTC. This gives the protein CASSPYRGRTEQFF.

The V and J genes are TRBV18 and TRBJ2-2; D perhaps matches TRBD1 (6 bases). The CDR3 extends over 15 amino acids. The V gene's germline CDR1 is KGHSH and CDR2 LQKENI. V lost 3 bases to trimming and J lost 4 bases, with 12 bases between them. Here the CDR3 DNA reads TGTGCCAGCTCACCTATTACAGGGTCCACCGGGGAGCTGTTTTTT. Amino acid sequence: CASSPITGSTGELFF.

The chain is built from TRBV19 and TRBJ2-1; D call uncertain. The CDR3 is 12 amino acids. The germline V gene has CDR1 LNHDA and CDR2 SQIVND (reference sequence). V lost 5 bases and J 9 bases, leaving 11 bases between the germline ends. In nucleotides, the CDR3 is TGTGCCAGTAGTCCGCGGCCGCTTGAGCAGTTCTTC. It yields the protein CASSPRPLEQFF.

The CDR3 region is CASSISLATNEKLFF. The CDR3 nucleotides read TGTGCCAGTAGTATTTCACTTGCAACTAATGAAAAACTGTTTTTT. The rearrangement links TRBV19 to TRBJ1-4; no definite D call. Trimming took off 3 bases at V and 0 bases at J, with 8 bases between the two ends. The germline V gene has CDR1 LNHDA and CDR2 SQIVND (reference sequence). This CDR3 contains 15 residues.

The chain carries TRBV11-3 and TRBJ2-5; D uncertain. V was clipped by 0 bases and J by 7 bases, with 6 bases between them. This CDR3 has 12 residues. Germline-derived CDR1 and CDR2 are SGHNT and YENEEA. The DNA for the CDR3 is TGTGCCAGCAGCTTAGATCGGGTGACCCAGTACTTC. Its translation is CASSLDRVTQYF.

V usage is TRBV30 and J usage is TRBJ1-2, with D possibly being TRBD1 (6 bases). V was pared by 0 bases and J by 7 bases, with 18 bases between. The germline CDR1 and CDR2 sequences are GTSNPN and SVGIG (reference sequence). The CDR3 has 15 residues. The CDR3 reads CAWSVGGQAGRGYTF. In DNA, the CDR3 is TGTGCCTGGAGTGTAGGGGGACAAGCCGGGCGTGGCTACACCTTC.

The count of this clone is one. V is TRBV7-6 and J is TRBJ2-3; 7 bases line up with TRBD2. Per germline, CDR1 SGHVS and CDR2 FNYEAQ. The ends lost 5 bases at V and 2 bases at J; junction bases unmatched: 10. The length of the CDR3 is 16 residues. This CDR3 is CASSPLVGRNTDTQYF. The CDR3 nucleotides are TGTGCCAGCAGCCCCCTGGTCGGGAGGAACACAGATACGCAGTATTTT.

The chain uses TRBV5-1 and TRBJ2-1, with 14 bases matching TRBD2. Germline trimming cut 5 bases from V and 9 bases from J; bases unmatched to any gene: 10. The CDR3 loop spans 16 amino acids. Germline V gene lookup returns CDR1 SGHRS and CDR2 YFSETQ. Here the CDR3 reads CASRPKTSGRAAEQFF. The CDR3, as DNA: TGCGCCAGCAGACCCAAGACTAGCGGGAGGGCGGCTGAGCAGTTCTTC.

The CDR3: CASSQGWRETQYF. The CDR3 nucleotides are TGTGCCAGCAGCCAAGGTTGGCGGGAGACCCAGTACTTC. This sequence joins TRBV14 and TRBJ2-5; D ambiguous. The CDR3 spans 13 residues. Germline V gene sequence: CDR1 SGHDN, CDR2 FVKESK. Trimming removed 1 base at V and 5 bases at J, with 8 bases between.

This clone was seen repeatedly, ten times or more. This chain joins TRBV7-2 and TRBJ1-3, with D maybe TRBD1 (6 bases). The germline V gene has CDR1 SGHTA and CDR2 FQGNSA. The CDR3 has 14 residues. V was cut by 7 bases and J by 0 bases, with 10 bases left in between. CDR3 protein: CASITGPSGNTIYF. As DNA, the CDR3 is TGTGCCAGCATTACAGGGCCCTCTGGAAACACCATATATTTT. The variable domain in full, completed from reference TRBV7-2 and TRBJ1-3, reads GAGVSQSPSNKVTEKGKDVELRCDPISGHTALYWYRQSLGQGLEFLIYFQGNSAPDKSGLPSDRFSAERTGGSVSTLTIQRTQQEDSAVYLCASITGPSGNTIYFGEGSWLTVV.

This CDR3 is CASSVPGGNTIYF. For the CDR3, the DNA is TGTGCCAGTAGTGTTCCGGGGGGAAACACCATATATTTT. The rearrangement joins TRBV19 to TRBJ1-3; D is undetermined. Between the trimmed V and J ends, which lost 5 bases and 4 bases, there was a span of 9 bases. Per the germline V gene, CDR1 is LNHDA and CDR2 is SQIVND (reference sequence). The CDR3 spans 13 residues. The full variable domain, its missing parts supplied by reference TRBV19 and TRBJ1-3, is DGGITQSPKYLFRKEGQNVTLSCEQNLNHDAMYWYRQDPGQGLRLIYYSQIVNDFQKGDIAEGYSVSREKKESFPLTVTSAQKNPTAFYLCASSVPGGNTIYFGEGSWLTVV.

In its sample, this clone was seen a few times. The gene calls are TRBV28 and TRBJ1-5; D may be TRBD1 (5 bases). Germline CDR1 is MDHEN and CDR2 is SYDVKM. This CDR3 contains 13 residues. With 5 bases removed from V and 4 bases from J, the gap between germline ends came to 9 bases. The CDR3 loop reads CASSGRQNQPQHF. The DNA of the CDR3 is TGTGCCAGCAGTGGACGACAGAATCAGCCCCAGCATTTT.

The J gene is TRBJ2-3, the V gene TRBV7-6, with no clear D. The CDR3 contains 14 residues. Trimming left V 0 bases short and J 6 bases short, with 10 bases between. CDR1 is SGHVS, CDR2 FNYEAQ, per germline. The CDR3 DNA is TGTGCCAGCAGCTTAGCGGTCTACTCGGATACGCAGTATTTT. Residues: CASSLAVYSDTQYF.

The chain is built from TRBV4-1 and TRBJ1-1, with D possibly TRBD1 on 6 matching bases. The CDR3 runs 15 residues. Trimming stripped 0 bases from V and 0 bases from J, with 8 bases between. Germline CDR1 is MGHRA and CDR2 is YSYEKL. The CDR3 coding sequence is TGCGCCAGCAGCCAAGAAGGGGGAATGAACACTGAAGCTTTCTTT. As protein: CASSQEGGMNTEAFF.

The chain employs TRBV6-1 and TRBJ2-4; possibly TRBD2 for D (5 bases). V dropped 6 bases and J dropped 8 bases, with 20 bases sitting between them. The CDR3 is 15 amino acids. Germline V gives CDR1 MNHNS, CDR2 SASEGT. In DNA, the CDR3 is TGTGCCAGCAGCCCAGTGGGCCAAGGGCGGGACATTCAGTACTTC. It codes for CASSPVGQGRDIQYF.

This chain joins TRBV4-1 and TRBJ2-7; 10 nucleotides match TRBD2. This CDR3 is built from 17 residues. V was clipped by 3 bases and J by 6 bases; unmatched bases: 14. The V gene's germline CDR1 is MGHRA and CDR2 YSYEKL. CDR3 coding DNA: TGCGCCAGCAGCCACTCGCCTCCACTAGCGGGATACTCCGAGCAGTACTTC. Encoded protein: CASSHSPPLAGYSEQYF.

The CDR3 protein is CASSQVRDTGELFF. For the CDR3, the DNA is TGTGCCAGCAGCCAAGTAAGAGACACCGGGGAGCTGTTTTTT. The gene calls are TRBV14 and TRBJ2-2; D is ambiguous. This CDR3 has 14 residues. Trimming removed 1 base from V and 3 bases from J, with 6 bases in between. CDR1 and CDR2 from the germline V gene are SGHDN and FVKESK.